This T cell receptor (beta chain) comes out of a study of identical twins (dated by TCRdb to between 2015 and 2016). About the study as a whole: To test whether fetal clonotypes persist, this study deep-sequenced TCR alpha and beta repertoires from monozygotic twins, from unrelated adults of various ages, and from cord blood. To rule out contamination, the twin experiments were replicated at different times with different library preparation protocols.

Including cysteine and phenylalanine, the CDR3 has 15 amino acids. The DNA shown is the 45-base CDR3, in frame from base 1. The germline V and J ends show losses of 1 base and 9 bases respectively, and no gene match explains 5 bases of the junction. According to the germline V gene (reference sequence), CDR1 reads LNHNV and CDR2 reads YYDKDF. Every donor was a healthy Caucasian. Results the study describes overall, beyond this receptor: Out-of-frame TCR alpha sequences shared between twins showed an excess of low generation-probability sequences compared with coincidental sharing between unrelated individuals. Because the same donors could not be followed over many years, the conclusions depended on cross-sectional statistical analysis. Out-of-frame TCR alpha sharing in monozygotic twins was systematically underestimated by recombination models, whereas sharing between unrelated individuals was in agreement with the recombination models. Invariant T cells such as MAIT and iNKT could partly confound zero-insertion analyses, though diverse VJ usage argued against this for most clonotypes. A weaker excess of twin sharing was found in beta out-of-frame sequences because the signal-to-noise ratio was lowered by fewer shared sequences. Abundant cord blood beta clonotypes carried fewer insertions; young adult naive repertoires showed a weaker similar trend, while memory repertoires showed none.

As for this clonotype: Its antigen remains unidentified. No much larger clone exists at a distance of one base, and base qualities are not known.

Libraries were prepared through 5' RACE. The run used an Illumina HiSeq 2000. Template switching added a universal primer binding site, and the final cDNA carried a unique molecular identifier that allowed TCR cDNA molecules to be counted accurately. Specific primers in the conserved constant-segment region were used to synthesize first-strand cDNA for TCR alpha and beta chains. To control for contamination, every cDNA library carried two barcodes: a SMART-Mk sample barcode plus Illumina barcodes. TruSeq adapter sequences and Illumina sample barcodes were added in two successive PCR steps. The Illumina HiSeq platform was used with custom primers to sequence TCR alpha and beta cDNA libraries. For the original study's pipeline: Raw reads were processed with MiGEC to extract unique molecular identifiers, and MiXCR was used to determine CDR3 positions. For each individual, recombination models were inferred using an EM algorithm with the repgenHMM and IGoR tools. Shared clonotype analysis was performed with the tcR package in R, normalizing sharing by the product of cloneset sizes. To study raw recombination without the effects of thymic and clonal selection, out-of-frame nonproductive sequences were analyzed. Through fastp at Q25 and MiXCR, TCRdb rebuilt clones from the public reads, retaining in-frame beta chains. Rows with one shared CDR3 protein collapse into an entry with the most common genes and DNA. Here the V and J calls rest on TCRdb's processing, not on the authors' analysis. The sample table lists 1.5 million to 2 million distinct CDR3 sequences, about 32% of them with a count of one. The ten largest clones add up to about 0.27% of the sample.

This sequence was found in a newborn girl in good health. Sequencing used cord blood. The rearranged segments are TRBV15 and TRBJ2-7, with 14 junctional bases fitting TRBD2. The CDR3 is CATSRGLAGGRRQYF. The nucleotide sequence is given as TGTGCCACCAGCAGAGGACTAGCGGGGGGGCGTAGGCAGTACTTC.